These 7 T cell receptor beta chains were sequenced from one sample in a study of OX40 agonist ivuxolimab in advanced cancers. Data came from immunoSEQ multiplex PCR; TCRdb stores just in-frame clones and leaves some out. The sample holds around 41,000 clones, about 88% seen once. The material sequenced was CD4+ or CD8+ T cells sorted from blood, taken in a trial of the OX40 agonist ivuxolimab. The receptors here all came from an adult with an advanced solid tumor such as melanoma, head and neck, liver or kidney cancer.

The chain recombines TRBV6-1 with TRBJ1-5; TRBD1 aligns across 9 bases. Germline V gives CDR1 MNHNS, CDR2 SASEGT. CDR3 size: 15 residues. The V segment lost 2 bases and the J segment 9 bases; nucleotides outside the gene matches: 8. CDR3 loop: CASSESSRGQGPQHF. CDR3 sequence (DNA): TGTGCCAGCAGTGAATCCTCGCGGGGACAGGGGCCCCAGCATTTT.

The CDR3 here is CASSALTGGNEKLFF. The CDR3 DNA sequence: TGCGCCAGCAGCGCGCTGACAGGGGGGAATGAAAAACTGTTTTTT. The chain couples TRBV5-1 to TRBJ1-4; the match to TRBD1 covers 9 bases. V was pared by 4 bases and J by 5 bases, with 6 bases of the junction left unmatched. The CDR3 runs 15 residues. Per the germline V gene, CDR1 is SGHRS and CDR2 is YFSETQ.

This clone was observed once. The V call is TRBV5-1, the J call TRBJ2-5; D not resolved. Deletions cut 4 bases from V and 1 base from J, with 11 bases between. The V gene's germline CDR1 is SGHRS and CDR2 YFSETQ. The CDR3 has 14 amino acids. In nucleotides, the CDR3 is TGCGCCAGCAGCGACGGACGGGCCCAAGAGACCCAGTACTTC. Residues: CASSDGRAQETQYF.

The chain links TRBV2 to TRBJ1-6, with D possibly being TRBD1 (5 bases). The V end was cut by 4 bases, the J end by 6 bases, with 7 bases between. Per germline, CDR1 SNHLY and CDR2 FYNNEI. The CDR3 consists of 13 residues. The CDR3 nucleotides read TGTGCCAGCAGTGGGCAGGGTAATTCACCCCTCCACTTT. Translating it yields CASSGQGNSPLHF.

The sample holds one count of this clone. This chain links TRBV2 with TRBJ2-4; TRBD1 matches at 7 bases. Per germline, CDR1 SNHLY and CDR2 FYNNEI. V lost 6 bases and J lost 4; bases outside the gene matches: 9. The CDR3 loop spans 15 amino acids. CDR3 nucleotides: TGTGCCAGCAGCCTGACGAGGGGGCAGAAAAACATTCAGTACTTC. Amino acids: CASSLTRGQKNIQYF.

The genes are TRBV5-1 and TRBJ2-6; the D is unclear. V gave up 1 base and J gave up 0 bases, with 5 bases separating them. The CDR3 runs to 15 residues. CDR1 and CDR2 (germline): SGHRS, YFSETQ. Here the CDR3 reads CASSLPDSGANVLTF. The DNA for the CDR3 is TGCGCCAGCAGCTTGCCCGACTCTGGGGCCAACGTCCTGACTTTC.

The chain recombines TRBV5-1 with TRBJ2-5; D is uncertain. CDR3 length: 12 residues. The germline gives CDR1 SGHRS, CDR2 YFSETQ. Deletions cut 4 bases from V and 2 bases from J, with 6 bases between. As DNA, the CDR3 is TGCGCCAGCAGCCCGACTCAAGAGACCCAGTACTTC. It codes for CASSPTQETQYF.